This T cell receptor (beta chain) was recorded in a study of memory CD4+ T cells and cytomegalovirus serostatus. Findings and limits, study-wide: CMV serostatus prediction reached median AUC 0.95, or 0.91 with US-trained model. Of about 150 reported CMV TCRbeta sequences, under 70 were found in memory CD4+ repertoires.

V gave up 4 bases and J gave up 2 bases; unmatched junction bases: 6. Germline V gives CDR1 SGHKS, CDR2 YYEKEE (reference sequence). The CDR3 extends over 15 amino acids. Single viable CD3+CD4+CD8-CD45RO+ cells were sorted as the memory CD4+ T cells. Positive selection with CD4 microbeads enriched total CD4+ T cells. Original methodology: After removing out-of-frame reads, around 2 million distinct TCRbeta sequences remained. Profiled with immunoSEQ multiplex PCR; TCRdb holds only in-frame clones, not every one. That table furnishes V, J and clone size, whereas the DNA furnished D and trimming. The top ten hold 0.5% to 0.7% of the sample, which has around 50,000 clones, around 80% seen once. Only one count was recorded for this clone. Its antigen is as yet unknown.

The genes are TRBV5-5 and TRBJ2-7; 10 bases align to TRBD1. The receptor's source is an adult in good health and CMV-seronegative. The sample comprised memory CD4+ T cells from blood. The CDR3 sequence: CASSADRGLAYEQYF. The CDR3 coding sequence is TGTGCCAGCAGCGCCGACAGGGGGCTAGCCTACGAGCAGTACTTC.